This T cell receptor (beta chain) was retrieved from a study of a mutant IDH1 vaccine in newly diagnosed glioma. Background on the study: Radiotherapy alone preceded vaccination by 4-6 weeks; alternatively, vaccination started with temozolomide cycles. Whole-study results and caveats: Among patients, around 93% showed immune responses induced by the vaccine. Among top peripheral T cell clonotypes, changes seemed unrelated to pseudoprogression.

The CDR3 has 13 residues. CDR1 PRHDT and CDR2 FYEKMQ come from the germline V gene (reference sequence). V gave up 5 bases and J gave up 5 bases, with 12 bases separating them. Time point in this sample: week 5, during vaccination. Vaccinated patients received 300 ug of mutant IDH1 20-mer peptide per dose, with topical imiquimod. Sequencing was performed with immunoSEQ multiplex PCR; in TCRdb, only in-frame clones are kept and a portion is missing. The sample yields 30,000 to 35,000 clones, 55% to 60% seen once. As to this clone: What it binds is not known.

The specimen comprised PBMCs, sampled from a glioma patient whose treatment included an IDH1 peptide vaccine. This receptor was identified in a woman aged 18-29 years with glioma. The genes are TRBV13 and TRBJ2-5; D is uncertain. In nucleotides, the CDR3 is TGTGCCAGCAGCCAAACTTCGGTGGAGACCCAGTACTTC. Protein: CASSQTSVETQYF. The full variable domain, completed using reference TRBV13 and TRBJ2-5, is AAGVIQSPRHLIKEKRETATLKCYPIPRHDTVYWYQQGPGQDPQFLISFYEKMQSDKGSIPDRFSAQQFSDYHSELNMSSLELGDSALYFCASSQTSVETQYFGPGTRLLVL.